The 15 T cell receptor beta chains below were found in one sample sequenced in a study of blood T cell repertoires in COVID-19. Data came from immunoSEQ multiplex PCR; TCRdb stores just in-frame clones and leaves some out. The sample yields 150,000 to 200,000 clones, around 82% seen once. Sequenced material: PBMCs or T cells enriched from blood (not recorded which). These receptors were taken from a man in his forties or fifties who had recovered from COVID-19.

This clone has only one observation. The CDR3 sequence: CASSEMYGQYTDTQYF. CDR3 sequence (DNA): TGTGCCAGCAGCGAAATGTACGGACAGTACACAGATACGCAGTATTTT. This rearrangement joins TRBV6-1 to TRBJ2-3; tentative D call: TRBD1 (6 bases). The V and J ends lost 6 bases and 2 bases respectively, with 18 bases between them. The CDR3 is made up of 16 amino acids. CDR1 and CDR2 (germline): MNHNS, SASEGT.

The chain is built from TRBV19 and TRBJ2-1; 13 nucleotides match TRBD2. After removal of 6 bases from V and 7 bases from J, the junction contained 6 bases not matched to a gene. Germline-derived CDR1 and CDR2 are LNHDA and SQIVND (reference sequence). The length of the CDR3 is 15 residues. The CDR3 loop is CASRDTSGGANEQFF. The CDR3 coding sequence is TGTGCCAGTAGAGATACTAGCGGGGGGGCGAATGAGCAGTTCTTC. Full variable domain (remainder filled in from reference TRBV19 and TRBJ2-1): DGGITQSPKYLFRKEGQNVTLSCEQNLNHDAMYWYRQDPGQGLRLIYYSQIVNDFQKGDIAEGYSVSREKKESFPLTVTSAQKNPTAFYLCASRDTSGGANEQFFGPGTRLTVL.

J is TRBJ2-1 and V is TRBV24-1, with D maybe TRBD1 (6 bases). The CDR3 runs 18 residues. V lost 1 base and J lost 4, with 19 bases in between. Looked up from germline, CDR1 is KGHDR and CDR2 is SFDVKD. CDR3 in DNA: TGTGCCACCAGTGATTTAAAATGGGAACAGGGTCTATACAATGAGCAGTTCTTC. This codes for CATSDLKWEQGLYNEQFF.

V gene TRBV7-7 combines with J gene TRBJ2-5, with TRBD1 matching over 7 bases. After removal of 5 bases from V and 0 bases from J, the junction contained 15 bases not matched to a gene. The CDR3 contains 18 residues. Germline CDR1 SSHAT, CDR2 FNYEAQ (reference sequence). CDR3 residues: CASSRGSNDREDQETQYF. The CDR3 nucleotides are TGTGCCAGCAGCCGGGGCTCCAACGACAGGGAAGACCAAGAGACCCAGTACTTC.

The chain is built from TRBV3-1 (or the pseudogene TRBV3-2) and TRBJ1-1; a possible D gene is TRBD1 (5 bases). V was clipped by 2 bases and J by 1 base, with 8 bases between them. CDR3 length equals 14 residues. Germline V gene data show CDR1 as LGHDT and CDR2 as YNNKEL (reference sequence). Written as DNA, the CDR3 is TGTGCCAGCAGCCAAAGGCAGGGGAACACTGAAGCTTTCTTT. Its translation is CASSQRQGNTEAFF.

The chain employs TRBV6-5 and TRBJ1-6; D is possibly TRBD1 (5 bases). CDR3 length: 14 residues. The germline V gene encodes CDR1 MNHEY and CDR2 SVGAGI. Trimming removed 2 bases from V and 9 bases from J, with 11 bases in between. This CDR3 reads CASSYETDSSPLHF. The CDR3, as DNA: TGTGCCAGCAGTTACGAGACAGACTCTTCACCCCTCCACTTT.

The chain is built from TRBV20-1 and TRBJ1-1; D is possibly TRBD1 (5 bases). This CDR3 has 12 residues. Deletions cut 3 bases from V and 4 bases from J, with 9 bases between. Germline values: CDR1 DFQATT, CDR2 SNEGSKA (reference sequence). The CDR3 region is CSASLQGTEAFF. Written as DNA, the CDR3 is TGCAGTGCTAGTCTCCAGGGCACTGAAGCTTTCTTT.

This clone was seen at least ten times. Here the CDR3 DNA reads TGTGCCAGTAGGGCGGGCCGGGAAAAACTGTTTTTT. It codes for CASRAGREKLFF. The chain joins TRBV19 to TRBJ1-4; D is ambiguous. Germline loops: CDR1 LNHDA, CDR2 SQIVND (reference sequence). The CDR3 loop spans 12 amino acids. Trimming stripped 6 bases from V and 8 bases from J, with 10 bases between.

This clone was seen only a few times. The chain carries TRBV25-1 and TRBJ2-2; TRBD1 might be the D (5 bases). The length of the CDR3 is 15 residues. V shed 6 bases and J shed 6 bases, with 17 bases lying between them. Germline assignment: CDR1 MGHDK and CDR2 SYGVNS. The CDR3 is CASSLRQKGSGELFF. The CDR3, as DNA: TGTGCCAGCAGCCTTAGACAGAAAGGGTCCGGGGAGCTGTTTTTT.

A few counts support this clone. V gene TRBV7-2 combines with J gene TRBJ1-2; 9 bases fit TRBD1. V was clipped by 3 bases and J by 6 bases; unmatched bases: 8. Germline-derived CDR1 and CDR2 are SGHTA and FQGNSA. The CDR3 totals 15 residues. In nucleotides, the CDR3 is TGTGCCAGCAGCTTGTTTGGGACAGGGCGAGATGGCTACACCTTC. Its protein is CASSLFGTGRDGYTF. Variable domain in full (rest from reference TRBV7-2 and TRBJ1-2): GAGVSQSPSNKVTEKGKDVELRCDPISGHTALYWYRQSLGQGLEFLIYFQGNSAPDKSGLPSDRFSAERTGGSVSTLTIQRTQQEDSAVYLCASSLFGTGRDGYTFGSGTRLTVV.

The count of this clone is one. The rearrangement joins TRBV12-3 or TRBV12-4 to TRBJ1-2, with D unresolved. CDR3 length: 13 residues. V was cut by 3 bases and J by 4 bases, with 9 bases left in between. The DNA for the CDR3 is TGTGCCAGCAGTTTCGGGAAAGGCTATGGCTACACCTTC. Protein: CASSFGKGYGYTF.

V and J are TRBV6-5 and TRBJ1-2; TRBD1 is a possible D gene (5 bases). Germline values: CDR1 MNHEY, CDR2 SVGAGI. The CDR3 is made up of 14 amino acids. The ends were cut back, 6 bases at V and 0 bases at J, with 11 bases in the middle. CDR3 bases: TGTGCCAGCAGCCCGACAGTAGCTAACTATGGCTACACCTTC. This encodes CASSPTVANYGYTF.

The rearrangement joins TRBV27 to TRBJ1-5; 7 bases fit TRBD1. Germline CDR1 MNHEY, CDR2 SMNVEV (reference sequence). After removal of 3 bases from V and 0 bases from J, the junction contained 11 bases not matched to a gene. The CDR3 consists of 18 residues. CDR3 residues: CASSFLGTDLFSNQPQHF. CDR3 in DNA: TGTGCCAGCAGTTTCCTGGGGACAGATCTATTTAGCAATCAGCCCCAGCATTTT.

This clone was observed at least ten times. The chain couples TRBV24-1 to TRBJ2-7; tentative D call: TRBD2 (6 bases). V was clipped by 9 bases and J by 3 bases, with 11 bases between them. CDR1 is KGHDR and CDR2 is SFDVKD in the germline V gene. This CDR3 spans 12 amino acids. The CDR3 bases are TGTGCCACCGGGACTCCGTACTACGAGCAGTACGTC. Translated: CATGTPYYEQYV.

The gene calls are TRBV2 and TRBJ1-4; 7 bases line up with TRBD1. This CDR3 has 16 residues. J lost 7 bases, V lost 8 bases, and 16 bases had no gene match. CDR1 and CDR2 (germline): SNHLY, FYNNEI. In DNA, the CDR3 is TGTGCCAGCTCTAGGGCAGGGGGGATGTCAAGTGAAAAACTGTTTTTT. It encodes CASSRAGGMSSEKLFF.